A selection of T cell receptor beta chains follows, all from one sample in a study of shared clonotypes between healthy human individuals. Data came from immunoSEQ multiplex PCR; TCRdb stores just in-frame clones and leaves some out. The data hold some 1,100,000 clones, with approximately 80% observed a single time. Sequenced material: memory CD4+ T cells from PBMCs. The receptors stem from a man younger than 35 in good health. Some clones in this sample may be carry-over from other donors' samples. Both conserved end residues are part of each CDR3. The D gene is left open where the match is weak. Clone size is not always given. Where it is, it says once, few, many or a class for expanded clones.

13	TRBV27	-	TRBJ1-2	-	TGTGCCAGCAGTTCATCACTAAACTATGGCTACACCTTC	CASSSSLNYGYTF
14	TRBV28	-	TRBJ2-1	-	TGTGCCAGCAGTTTCCCCAGGGTCCCCAATGAGCAGTTCTTC	CASSFPRVPNEQFF
17	TRBV12-5	TRBD1	TRBJ1-1	-	TGTGCTAGTGGAACACCTCCGGGACAGGGAGTCTCACGTGAAGCTTTCTTT	CASGTPPGQGVSREAFF
13	TRBV28	-	TRBJ2-1	-	TGTGCCAGCAGTTCCACTAGTGTCAATGAGCAGTTCTTC	CASSSTSVNEQFF
14	TRBV28	-	TRBJ2-6	once	TGTGCCAGCAGTTTCTACTCTGGGGCCAACGTCCTGACTTTC	CASSFYSGANVLTF
16	TRBV7-8	TRBD1	TRBJ1-1	-	TGTGCCAGCAGCCCGAGGACAGGGGGCGCGGGCACTGAAGCTTTCTTT	CASSPRTGGAGTEAFF
14	TRBV28	-	TRBJ1-5	-	TGTGCCAGCAGAAACAGGGTGAGCAATCAGCCCCAGCATTTT	CASRNRVSNQPQHF
15	TRBV6-1	-	TRBJ1-4	-	TGTGCCAGCAGTGACGCAGGGGACTTTAATGAAAAACTGTTTTTT	CASSDAGDFNEKLFF
14	TRBV5-4	TRBD2	TRBJ2-7	-	TGTGCCAGCAGCTTGGAGGGGCGGGAGTGGGAGCAGTACTTC	CASSLEGREWEQYF
15	TRBV5-1	-	TRBJ2-3	-	TGCGCCAGCAGCTGGGGACTGGGGCACACAGATACGCAGTATTTT	CASSWGLGHTDTQYF
14	TRBV2	TRBD1	TRBJ2-7	-	TGTGCCAGCAGTGTGACAGGGGTTGGCTACGAGCAGTACTTC	CASSVTGVGYEQYF
12	TRBV29-1	-	TRBJ2-7	-	TGCAGCGTTGAAGCACCGCCTTACGAGCAGTACTTC	CSVEAPPYEQYF
16	TRBV18	TRBD2	TRBJ2-1	few	TGTGCCAGCTCACGCGGACTAGCGGGGGGTTACAATGAGCAGTTCTTC	CASSRGLAGGYNEQFF
15	TRBV19	-	TRBJ1-4	-	TGTGCCAGTAGTAGGAGGGGATTGTCGAATGAAAAACTGTTTTTT	CASSRRGLSNEKLFF
13	TRBV7-2	-	TRBJ1-4	-	TGTGCCAGCAGCCCCCGGACAGACTCACGACTGTTTTTT	CASSPRTDSRLFF
12	TRBV27	-	TRBJ1-2	once	TGTGCCAGCAGTCCGAGGGTGGATGGCTACACCTTC	CASSPRVDGYTF
16	TRBV5-4	TRBD2	TRBJ2-2	-	TGTGCCACCGGGGGACTAGCGGGAGGGGACACCGGGGAGCTGTTTTTT	CATGGLAGGDTGELFF
13	TRBV7-9	-	TRBJ1-2	once	TGTGCCAGCAGCTTTAATGCCCTCTATGGCTACACCTTC	CASSFNALYGYTF
15	TRBV5-5	-	TRBJ1-3	-	TGTGCCAGCAGCTTGGATGCCTTCTCTGGAAACACCATATATTTT	CASSLDAFSGNTIYF
13	TRBV7-9	-	TRBJ1-1	many	TGTGCCAGCAGCTCTTCGGGAGGGGCTGAAGCTTTCTTT	CASSSSGGAEAFF
14	TRBV7-9	-	TRBJ1-4	-	TGTGCCAGCAGCTTAATGACAACTAATGAAAAACTGTTTTTT	CASSLMTTNEKLFF
14	TRBV7-2	TRBD1	TRBJ1-5	-	TGTGCCAGCAGTCGGACAGGCCTCAATCAGCCCCAGCATTTT	CASSRTGLNQPQHF
17	TRBV5-1	TRBD2	TRBJ2-7	-	TGCGCCAGCAGCCTGGAACTAGGGTGGGAGGGCTCCTACGAGCAGTACTTC	CASSLELGWEGSYEQYF
16	TRBV2	TRBD2	TRBJ2-7	-	TGTGCCAGCAGTGCCCCCCTAGCGGGGGGATCCTACGAGCAGTACTTC	CASSAPLAGGSYEQYF
13	TRBV5-6	TRBD1	TRBJ1-2	-	TGTGCCAGCAGCTTAGGACAGGGGGTTGGCTACACCTTC	CASSLGQGVGYTF
15	TRBV7-9	-	TRBJ1-5	few	TGTGCCAGCAGTCATACCCGGGAGTTAAATCAGCCCCAGCATTTT	CASSHTRELNQPQHF
14	TRBV5-1	-	TRBJ1-2	-	TGCGCCAGCAGCTTTTCGGGGAGTGGGTATGGCTACACCTTC	CASSFSGSGYGYTF
16	TRBV5-1	-	TRBJ2-6	-	TGCGCCAGCAGCTTGGGGCCCCCAACTGGGGCCAACGTCCTGACTTTC	CASSLGPPTGANVLTF
16	TRBV5-6	-	TRBJ2-2	once	TGTGCCAGCAGCCTGGGGGGCAGCGCGAACACCGGGGAGCTGTTTTTT	CASSLGGSANTGELFF
16	TRBV5-4	TRBD2	TRBJ2-3	once	TGTGCCAGCAGCTGGGCCCGGACTAGCGATGCAGATACGCAGTATTTT	CASSWARTSDADTQYF
15	TRBV6-5	-	TRBJ1-3	once	TGTGCCAGCCGTACAGGGTATCACTCTGGAAACACCATATATTTT	CASRTGYHSGNTIYF
15	TRBV30	-	TRBJ1-5	-	TGTGCCTGGAGTCCCAAGGGTAAGGGCAATCAGCCCCAGCATTTT	CAWSPKGKGNQPQHF
13	TRBV9	-	TRBJ2-5	-	TGTGCCAGCAGCCTTAGCGTCCAAGAGACCCAGTACTTC	CASSLSVQETQYF
14	TRBV4-1	-	TRBJ2-7	few	TGCGCCAGCAGCCCGGGACCAGCTCGGCGGGAGCAGTACTTC	CASSPGPARREQYF
14	TRBV5-1	-	TRBJ2-2	many	TGCGCCAGCAGCTTCCGAGCGAACACCGGGGAGCTGTTTTTT	CASSFRANTGELFF
11	TRBV20-1	TRBD1	TRBJ1-2	-	TGCAGTGCTCCAGGGGGCGGGGGCTACACCTTC	CSAPGGGGYTF
16	TRBV5-1	-	TRBJ2-3	-	TGCGCCAGCAGCTCGGGCCACGCGGGTGGAACAGATACGCAGTATTTT	CASSSGHAGGTDTQYF
13	TRBV6-5	-	TRBJ2-3	-	TGTGCCAGCAGTTTATCCCTCGGAGATACGCAGTATTTT	CASSLSLGDTQYF
10	TRBV2	-	TRBJ2-7	-	TGTGCCAGCAGTGAAACAAAGGAGTACTTC	CASSETKEYF
16	TRBV5-1	TRBD2	TRBJ2-1	-	TGCGCCAGCAGCTTTAATGGACTAGCGGGAGGCAATGAGCAGTTCTTC	CASSFNGLAGGNEQFF
12	TRBV30	-	TRBJ2-1	-	TGTGCCTGGGGAAAAGCTTTTAATGAGCAGTTCTTC	CAWGKAFNEQFF
15	TRBV18	-	TRBJ2-2	once	TGTGCCAGCTCACCCCCGAGTCTAACTGCCGGGGAGCTGTTTTTT	CASSPPSLTAGELFF
14	TRBV2	-	TRBJ1-5	-	TGTGCCAGCAGTGAGCTCACTAGCAATCAGCCCCAGCATTTT	CASSELTSNQPQHF
15	TRBV18	TRBD1	TRBJ2-5	-	TGTGCCAGCTCACCGGGACAGGGGACATGGGAGACCCAGTACTTC	CASSPGQGTWETQYF
18	TRBV15	-	TRBJ2-6	-	TGTGCCACCAGCAGACGACAGAACCTGATCTCTGGGGCCAACGTCCTGACTTTC	CATSRRQNLISGANVLTF
15	TRBV9	TRBD2	TRBJ2-1	-	TGTGCCAGCGCATTTTCGACTAGCAGCTACAATGAGCAGTTCTTC	CASAFSTSSYNEQFF
12	TRBV2	-	TRBJ2-5	-	TGTGCCAGCAGTCAGTTCCCAGAGACCCAGTACTTC	CASSQFPETQYF
15	TRBV4-1	TRBD1	TRBJ1-3	-	TGCGCCAGCAGCCAAGACGACAGGGCTGGAAACACCATATATTTT	CASSQDDRAGNTIYF
17	TRBV4-1	TRBD2	TRBJ2-1	-	TGCGCCAGCAGCCAAGGACTAGCGGGAGGAAACTACAATGAGCAGTTCTTC	CASSQGLAGGNYNEQFF
13	TRBV5-4	-	TRBJ1-2	-	TGTGCCAGCAGCCTCGGACCCACGGGAGGCTACACCTTC	CASSLGPTGGYTF
13	TRBV2	-	TRBJ2-3	many	TGTGCCAGCTGTGAGCGGAGCACAGATACGCAGTATTTT	CASCERSTDTQYF
15	TRBV28	TRBD2	TRBJ2-1	-	TGTGCCACCCGCTTGTTTAGCGGGAGGGCCATTGAGCAGTTCTTC	CATRLFSGRAIEQFF
14	TRBV15	-	TRBJ1-3	-	TGTGCCACCAGCAGAGATAGGACCGGAAACACCATATATTTT	CATSRDRTGNTIYF
14	TRBV6-1	TRBD2	TRBJ2-1	-	TGTGCCAGCAACCGTGGACTAGCGAACAATGAGCAGTTCTTC	CASNRGLANNEQFF